The 30 T cell receptor beta chains reported below all come from one sample, sequenced in a study of T cell responses to AZD1222 COVID-19 vaccine. Generated by immunoSEQ multiplex PCR, the TCRdb table keeps only in-frame clones and is missing some. In the table there are some 200,000 clones, roughly 93% of which are singletons. The input for sequencing was peripheral blood, taken on day 0 of AZD1222 vaccination. These receptors were collected from an adult in good health.

The V and J genes are TRBV29-1 and TRBJ1-1, with 8 bases aligning to TRBD1. V was clipped by 7 bases and J by 2 bases; unmatched bases: 6. The germline gives CDR1 SQVTM, CDR2 ANQGSEA. This CDR3 has 13 amino acids. The CDR3 nucleotides read TGCAGCGGAAGACAGGGGCCAAACACTGAAGCTTTCTTT. It translates to CSGRQGPNTEAFF.

The chain employs TRBV28 and TRBJ1-3; D remains unclear. Trimming cost V 5 bases and J 4 bases, with 12 bases left between them. The germline V gene has CDR1 MDHEN and CDR2 SYDVKM. The length of the CDR3 is 14 residues. The CDR3 DNA is TGTGCCAGCAGTGACGACGGCGTAGGAAACACCATATATTTT. It yields the protein CASSDDGVGNTIYF.

This rearrangement joins TRBV4-1 to TRBJ1-1; D not certain. The CDR3 length is 16 residues. The V gene's germline CDR1 is MGHRA and CDR2 YSYEKL. V was shortened by 1 base and J by 1 base, with 13 bases between the two germline ends. The CDR3 sequence: CASSQVGWSANTEAFF. CDR3 sequence (DNA): TGCGCCAGCAGCCAAGTTGGGTGGAGCGCGAACACTGAAGCTTTCTTT.

The chain links TRBV6-5 to TRBJ2-1; 7 nucleotides line up with TRBD2. The CDR3 loop spans 14 amino acids. Unmatched junction bases numbered 7, after V lost 2 bases and J lost 9 bases. Germline loops: CDR1 MNHEY, CDR2 SVGAGI. The CDR3 is CASSYLGGGAEQFF. The CDR3 DNA reads TGTGCCAGCAGTTACCTCGGCGGGGGAGCTGAGCAGTTCTTC.

The chain carries TRBV4-2 and TRBJ2-7; D is unclear. The ends were cut back, 0 bases at V and 3 bases at J, with 6 bases in the middle. The CDR3 consists of 13 residues. Per the germline V gene, CDR1 is LGHNA and CDR2 is YNFKEQ. In DNA form, the CDR3 reads TGTGCCAGCAGCCAAGATGGGGTCTACGAGCAGTACTTC. Residues: CASSQDGVYEQYF.

The V gene is TRBV27, the J gene TRBJ1-6; no definite D call. V was clipped by 4 bases and J by 3 bases, with 13 bases between them. CDR3 length equals 16 residues. In germline, CDR1 is MNHEY, CDR2 SMNVEV (reference sequence). CDR3 loop: CASSSPVRNYNSPLHF. For the CDR3, the DNA is TGTGCCAGCAGTTCCCCCGTGAGAAACTATAATTCACCCCTCCACTTT.

The chain has TRBV11-2 and TRBJ2-1, with D unresolved. Trimming cost V 2 bases and J 2 bases, with 7 bases left between them. The CDR3 length is 14 residues. Germline CDR1 and CDR2: SGHAT and FQNNGV. The CDR3 DNA sequence: TGTGCCAGCAGCTTAACTCTAACCTACAATGAGCAGTTCTTC. Protein product: CASSLTLTYNEQFF.

The chain recombines TRBV19 with TRBJ1-5; 7 nucleotides align to TRBD1. CDR3 length equals 14 residues. CDR1 is LNHDA, CDR2 SQIVND, per germline (reference sequence). The junction had 7 bases not matched to a gene; V was cut back by 7 bases and J by 4 bases. The CDR3 region is CASTLTGSNQPQHF. The CDR3 DNA is TGTGCCAGTACCCTGACAGGGAGTAATCAGCCCCAGCATTTT. The whole variable domain, remainder taken from reference TRBV19 and TRBJ1-5, is DGGITQSPKYLFRKEGQNVTLSCEQNLNHDAMYWYRQDPGQGLRLIYYSQIVNDFQKGDIAEGYSVSREKKESFPLTVTSAQKNPTAFYLCASTLTGSNQPQHFGDGTRLSIL.

The V call is TRBV11-2, the J call TRBJ2-5, with 8 bases lining up with TRBD1. The CDR3 is 16 amino acids. V was clipped by 2 bases and J by 5 bases; unmatched bases: 10. Germline loops: CDR1 SGHAT, CDR2 FQNNGV. For the CDR3, the DNA is TGTGCCAGCAGCTTATCGTGGCAGGGGGCGGGGGAGACCCAGTACTTC. It yields the protein CASSLSWQGAGETQYF.

V gene TRBV27 combines with J gene TRBJ1-1, with 8 bases fitting TRBD1. After removal of 2 bases from V and 7 bases from J, the junction contained 6 bases not matched to a gene. Germline CDR1 and CDR2: MNHEY and SMNVEV (reference sequence). This CDR3 comprises 14 residues. The CDR3 protein is CASSLAGGANEAFF. The CDR3 bases are TGTGCCAGCAGTTTAGCAGGGGGCGCCAATGAAGCTTTCTTT.

V and J are TRBV29-1 and TRBJ1-1; no reliable D call. This CDR3 comprises 13 residues. Trimming shortened V by 3 bases and J by 1 base, and 9 bases separated the two germline ends. CDR1 and CDR2 (germline): SQVTM, ANQGSEA. CDR3 bases: TGCAGCGTTGATGTATCTCAGAACACTGAAGCTTTCTTT. It is translated as CSVDVSQNTEAFF. Full variable domain (missing parts from reference TRBV29-1 and TRBJ1-1): SAVISQKPSRDICQRGTSLTIQCQVDSQVTMMFWYRQQPGQSLTLIATANQGSEATYESGFVIDKFPISRPNLTFSTLTVSNMSPEDSSIYLCSVDVSQNTEAFFGQGTRLTVV.

The chain carries TRBV2 and TRBJ2-3; 8 nucleotides align to TRBD1. The ends lost 4 bases at V and 2 bases at J; junction bases unmatched: 5. The CDR3 spans 15 residues. CDR1 is SNHLY, CDR2 FYNNEI, per germline. The CDR3 is CASSGRTGTTDTQYF. The CDR3 nucleotides are TGTGCCAGCAGTGGCCGGACAGGGACCACAGATACGCAGTATTTT. The full variable domain, its missing parts supplied by reference TRBV2 and TRBJ2-3, is EPEVTQTPSHQVTQMGQEVILRCVPISNHLYFYWYRQILGQKVEFLVSFYNNEISEKSEIFDDQFSVERPDGSNFTLKIRSTKLEDSAMYFCASSGRTGTTDTQYFGPGTRLTVL.

This rearrangement joins TRBV6-2 or TRBV6-3 to TRBJ1-2; perhaps TRBD1 as D (5 bases). CDR1 is MNHEY, CDR2 SVGEGT, per germline. The CDR3 runs to 15 residues. The ends were cut back, 5 bases at V and 4 bases at J, with 17 bases in the middle. CDR3 bases: TGTGCCAGCAGTCCCCCCACAGGACGCGGCTATGGCTACACCTTC. Its protein product is CASSPPTGRGYGYTF.

V is TRBV3-1 (or the pseudogene TRBV3-2) and J is TRBJ2-5; perhaps D is TRBD1 or TRBD2 (5 bases each). The CDR3 runs to 16 residues. The V and J ends lost 4 bases and 3 bases respectively, with 18 bases between them. Germline-derived CDR1 and CDR2 are LGHDT and YNNKEL (reference sequence). CDR3 nucleotide sequence: TGTGCCAGCAGCCTCCCTTCCGGGACGTTGAAAGAGACCCAGTACTTC. This sequence encodes CASSLPSGTLKETQYF.

The rearrangement uses TRBV2 and TRBJ1-1, with TRBD1 matching 9 bases. Trimming at V came to 4 bases and at J to 4 bases, leaving 7 bases not matched to a gene. This CDR3 has 15 residues. Looked up from germline, CDR1 is SNHLY and CDR2 is FYNNEI. In DNA, the CDR3 is TGTGCCAGCAGTGCCCTCTTGACAGGGGGCACTGAAGCTTTCTTT. Translating it yields CASSALLTGGTEAFF.

The J gene is TRBJ2-7, the V gene TRBV28, with a weak D call TRBD1 (5 bases). The CDR3 is 13 residues long. Trimming removed 5 bases at V and 2 bases at J, with 10 bases between. Germline CDR1 reads MDHEN; CDR2 reads SYDVKM. The CDR3 protein is CASSQTVTYEQYF. The CDR3 bases are TGTGCCAGCAGTCAGACAGTCACCTACGAGCAGTACTTC.

The chain uses TRBV7-9 and TRBJ2-2; D uncertain. The CDR3 has 17 residues. Trimming shortened V by 5 bases and J by 2 bases, and 18 bases separated the two germline ends. Per germline, CDR1 SEHNR and CDR2 FQNEAQ (reference sequence). The CDR3 DNA reads TGTGCCAGCAGCGAAAGGTGGCCGAATCTTAACACCGGGGAGCTGTTTTTT. Amino acids: CASSERWPNLNTGELFF.

The chain joins TRBV13 to TRBJ2-5; the match to TRBD1 covers 9 bases. Trimming cost V 8 bases and J 5 bases; bases outside gene matches: 6. CDR1 and CDR2 from the germline V gene are PRHDT and FYEKMQ (reference sequence). The CDR3 length is 13 residues. For the CDR3, the DNA is TGTGCCAGCCGGGACAGGGTAGGTGAGACCCAGTACTTC. Its translation: CASRDRVGETQYF.

V usage is TRBV3-1 (or the pseudogene TRBV3-2) and J usage is TRBJ2-7; D gene unclear. Germline CDR1 LGHDT, CDR2 YNNKEL (reference sequence). The CDR3 spans 13 residues. The V end was cut by 4 bases, the J end by 1 base, with 8 bases between. CDR3 amino acids: CASSLNLSYEQYF. CDR3 DNA: TGTGCCAGCAGCCTGAATCTGTCCTACGAGCAGTACTTC.

The genes are TRBV3-1 (or the pseudogene TRBV3-2) and TRBJ2-7; TRBD2 matches 13 bases. Per germline, CDR1 LGHDT and CDR2 YNNKEL (reference sequence). V shed 0 bases, J shed 7 bases, and the junction held 3 bases outside the gene matches. This CDR3 contains 15 residues. The CDR3 sequence: CASSQETSGRYEQYF. The CDR3 DNA reads TGTGCCAGCAGCCAAGAGACTAGCGGGAGGTATGAGCAGTACTTC.

The V and J genes are TRBV18 and TRBJ1-2; 8 bases map to TRBD1. The germline V gene encodes CDR1 KGHSH and CDR2 LQKENI. The CDR3 length is 18 residues. V shed 4 bases, J shed 0 bases, and the junction held 13 bases outside the gene matches. CDR3 sequence: CASSLTGTGGKANYGYTF. The DNA for the CDR3 is TGTGCCAGCTCACTAACCGGGACAGGAGGTAAAGCTAACTATGGCTACACCTTC.

The chain carries TRBV5-1 and TRBJ2-1; 12 bases align to TRBD2. Germline V gene data show CDR1 as SGHRS and CDR2 as YFSETQ. The junction had 2 bases not matched to a gene; V was cut back by 2 bases and J by 5 bases. The CDR3 is 15 amino acids. The DNA of the CDR3 is TGCGCCAGCAGCTTTGCTAGCGGGAGGGACAATGAGCAGTTCTTC. Protein: CASSFASGRDNEQFF.

This chain links TRBV24-1 with TRBJ2-1; 7 bases match TRBD2. This CDR3 contains 14 residues. Per germline, CDR1 KGHDR and CDR2 SFDVKD. The J segment lost 7 bases and the V segment lost 1 base, leaving 3 bases of the junction unmatched. CDR3 DNA sequence: TGTGCCACCAGTGATTTAGCGGGAAGGAATGAGCAGTTCTTC. Protein: CATSDLAGRNEQFF.

The V gene is TRBV19, the J gene TRBJ2-7; 7 positions agree with TRBD2. The CDR3 length is 14 residues. V trimming: 3 bases; J trimming: 2 bases; junction bases outside the gene matches: 4. CDR1 and CDR2 (germline): LNHDA, SQIVND (reference sequence). This CDR3 reads CASSITAGTYEQYF. As DNA, the CDR3 is TGTGCCAGTAGTATTACAGCGGGAACCTACGAGCAGTACTTC.

J is TRBJ1-1 and V is TRBV29-1; D might be TRBD1 (6 bases). CDR1 and CDR2 from the germline V gene are SQVTM and ANQGSEA. Between the trimmed V and J ends, which lost 8 bases and 2 bases, there was a span of 18 bases. There are 14 residues in the CDR3. The CDR3 coding sequence is TGCAGCCTGTGCCCCCGGGGACAAAACACTGAAGCTTTCTTT. It is translated as CSLCPRGQNTEAFF.

In DNA form, the CDR3 reads TGCAGCGTTGAAGCGCCTGATAGGAGCTCCTACAATGAGCAGTTCTTC. Translated, it gives CSVEAPDRSSYNEQFF. The chain links TRBV29-1 to TRBJ2-1; D gene ambiguous. Looked up from germline, CDR1 is SQVTM and CDR2 is ANQGSEA. This CDR3 region has 16 residues. Deletions cut 1 base from V and 0 bases from J, with 13 bases between.

The genes are TRBV25-1 and TRBJ1-2; D not resolved. V was shortened by 5 bases and J by 4 bases, with 11 bases between the two germline ends. Germline assignment: CDR1 MGHDK and CDR2 SYGVNS. The CDR3 has 13 amino acids. As DNA, the CDR3 is TGTGCCAGCAGTTGGAAGACCATCTATGGCTACACCTTC. The encoded protein is CASSWKTIYGYTF.

The rearrangement joins TRBV9 to TRBJ2-1, with D maybe TRBD2 (7 bases). V lost 0 bases and J 6 bases, leaving 13 bases between the germline ends. Germline assignment: CDR1 SGDLS and CDR2 YYNGEE. This CDR3 is 15 amino acids long. This chain's CDR3 is CASSVDLRGPNEQFF. For the CDR3, the DNA is TGTGCCAGCAGCGTAGATTTGCGGGGGCCCAATGAGCAGTTCTTC.

The J gene is TRBJ2-3, the V gene TRBV5-1; a possible D gene is TRBD1 (6 bases). V was shortened by 0 bases and J by 0 bases, with 11 bases between the two germline ends. From germline, CDR1 is SGHRS and CDR2 YFSETQ. The CDR3 length is 16 residues. CDR3 sequence reads: CASSLGTASSTDTQYF. In DNA form, the CDR3 reads TGCGCCAGCAGCTTGGGGACAGCGTCTAGCACAGATACGCAGTATTTT.

The V gene is TRBV6-5, the J gene TRBJ2-3; unclear D gene. Germline CDR1 is MNHEY and CDR2 is SVGAGI. V dropped 2 bases and J dropped 2 bases, with 8 bases sitting between them. The CDR3 covers 14 residues. The CDR3 spells CASSYDGVTDTQYF. CDR3 in DNA: TGTGCCAGCAGTTACGATGGGGTCACAGATACGCAGTATTTT.